This TCR beta chain was documented in a study of blood T cell repertoires in COVID-19. Germline CDR1 and CDR2: SGHTA and FQGNSA. This CDR3 region has 15 residues. Trimming removed 5 bases from V and 3 bases from J; junction bases left unmatched: 4. Assay: immunoSEQ multiplex PCR; the TCRdb copy retains only in-frame clones and omits some. The sample includes about 69,000 clones, more than 80% of them seen just once. The chain has TRBV7-2 and TRBJ1-5; 10 nucleotides match TRBD1. The sequencing input was peripheral blood. This TCR derives from a man aged 25-45 years with acute or convalescent COVID-19. This CDR3 reads CASSGQGDFNQPQHF. The CDR3 DNA follows: TGTGCCAGCAGCGGACAGGGGGACTTCAATCAGCCCCAGCATTTT.